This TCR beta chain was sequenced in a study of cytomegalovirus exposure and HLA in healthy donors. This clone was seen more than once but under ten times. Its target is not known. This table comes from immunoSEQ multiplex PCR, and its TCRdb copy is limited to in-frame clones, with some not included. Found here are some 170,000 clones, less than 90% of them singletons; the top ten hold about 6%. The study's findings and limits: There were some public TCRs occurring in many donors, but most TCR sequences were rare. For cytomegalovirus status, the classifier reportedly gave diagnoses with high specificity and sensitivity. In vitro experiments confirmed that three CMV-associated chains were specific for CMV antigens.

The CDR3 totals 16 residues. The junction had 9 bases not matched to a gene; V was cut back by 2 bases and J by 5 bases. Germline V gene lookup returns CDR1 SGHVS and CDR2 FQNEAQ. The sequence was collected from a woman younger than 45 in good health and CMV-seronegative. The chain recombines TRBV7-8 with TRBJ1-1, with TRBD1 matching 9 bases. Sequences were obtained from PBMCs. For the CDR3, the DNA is TGTGCCAGCAGCTTAAGCCCCGGGGACAGGGAAACTGAAGCTTTCTTT. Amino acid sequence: CASSLSPGDRETEAFF. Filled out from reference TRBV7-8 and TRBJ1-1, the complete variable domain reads GAGVSQSPRYKVAKRGQDVALRCDPISGHVSLFWYQQALGQGPEFLTYFQNEAQLDKSGLPSDRFFAERPEGSVSTLKIQRTQQEDSAVYLCASSLSPGDRETEAFFGQGTRLTVV.